The clone carrying this T cell receptor (beta chain) appeared many times. This record belongs to a study of blood T cells in healthy people across ages. This CDR3 region has 15 residues. V was shortened by 8 bases and J by 2 bases, with 19 bases between the two germline ends. The authors ran a second PCR of about 6 to 12 cycles using a sample-barcoded 5' primer and a J-beta primer mix. TCRdb re-derived calls from the 5' RACE reads in MiXCR, one entry per CDR3 protein. The sample contains approximately 800,000 distinct CDR3 sequences, around 34% of which appear only once. The chain links TRBV12-3 or TRBV12-4 to TRBJ2-7; the D is unclear. Sequencing used blood. The sequence came from a man younger than 35 in good health. The CDR3 region has the DNA TGTGCCAGCGGGCCGCAGGCAACACTGACCTACGAGCAGTACTTC. Amino acids: CASGPQATLTYEQYF.